This paragraph reports one TCR beta chain. What it recognizes is unknown. Some clones are missing from TCRdb's copy, which holds only in-frame ones; the method was immunoSEQ multiplex PCR. The table lists roughly 130,000 clones, more than 85% of them singletons. The sample is drawn from a study of T cell responses to AZD1222 COVID-19 vaccine. General study points: Just six AZD1222 recipients tested seropositive at baseline. The reported proportion of spike-specific TCRs targeting unmutated variant regions was nearly half.

This specimen was peripheral blood, taken on day 0 of AZD1222 vaccination. The TCR comes from an adult in good health.

Here the CDR3 DNA reads TGTGCCAGCAGCTTAGGGGACGGACGCCTGAACACTGAAGCTTTCTTT. It codes for CASSLGDGRLNTEAFF. This rearrangement joins TRBV13 to TRBJ1-1, with D hard to call. This CDR3 region has 16 residues. Trimming left V 0 bases short and J 0 bases short, with 11 bases between. Germline V lookup: CDR1 PRHDT, CDR2 FYEKMQ (reference sequence).